These 29 T cell receptor beta chains were all obtained from the same sample, sequenced in a study of shared clonotypes between healthy human individuals. TCRdb's table, derived via immunoSEQ multiplex PCR, lists solely in-frame clones and lacks some. The sample yields roughly 2.2 million clones, 85% to 95% seen once. Sequencing was performed on naive CD4+ T cells from PBMCs. Noted subset: CD45RA+ positively selected. The receptors stem from a man younger than 35 in good health. Some clones in this sample may be carry-over from other donors' samples.

CDR3 in amino acids: CASSITGTGGTEAFF. The CDR3 coding sequence is TGTGCCAGCAGCATTACCGGGACAGGGGGCACTGAAGCTTTCTTT. The chain uses TRBV7-3 and TRBJ1-1, with 11 bases lining up with TRBD1. CDR1 and CDR2 (germline): SGHTA, FQGTGA. There are 15 residues in the CDR3. Losses at the gene ends were 5 bases for V and 4 bases for J; bases not matched to a gene: 6.

The V gene is TRBV19, the J gene TRBJ2-7, with 10 bases lining up with TRBD1. CDR3 length: 14 amino acids. The V gene end was trimmed by 6 bases and the J gene end by 2 bases; junction bases not matched to a gene: 4. Germline CDR1 reads LNHDA; CDR2 reads SQIVND (reference sequence). The DNA of the CDR3 is TGTGCCAGTAGGCGGACAGGGGGGCCCTACGAGCAGTACTTC. It yields the protein CASRRTGGPYEQYF.

This sequence joins TRBV29-1 and TRBJ2-7; D call uncertain. The CDR3 spans 14 residues. V lost 4 bases to trimming and J lost 2 bases, with 15 bases between them. Germline CDR1 reads SQVTM; CDR2 reads ANQGSEA. The CDR3 loop reads CSVVEILRPYEQYF. Written as DNA, the CDR3 is TGCAGCGTTGTGGAAATACTAAGACCCTACGAGCAGTACTTC.

The rearrangement links TRBV7-2 to TRBJ2-1; the match to TRBD1 covers 8 bases. The CDR3 totals 15 residues. Germline V gene sequence: CDR1 SGHTA, CDR2 FQGNSA. V lost 5 bases, J lost 9 bases, and 12 bases stayed unmatched. The CDR3 DNA is TGTGCCAGCAGCCGTCCGGAACAGGGGGTTAGTGAGCAGTTCTTC. Translating gives CASSRPEQGVSEQFF.

DNA for the CDR3: TGTGCCAGCAGTTCCCAGGGACTAGCGGGAGGGCCGGCGGGAACCGGGGAGCTGTTTTTT. Its translation is CASSSQGLAGGPAGTGELFF. The chain has TRBV28 and TRBJ2-2; 16 bases agree with TRBD2. The V segment lost 4 bases and the J segment 5 bases; nucleotides outside the gene matches: 13. The CDR3 runs 20 residues. Germline V gene sequence: CDR1 MDHEN, CDR2 SYDVKM.

This chain uses TRBV11-3 with TRBJ2-3, with D unclear. V was cut by 1 base and J by 4 bases, with 12 bases left in between. In germline, CDR1 is SGHNT, CDR2 YENEEA. The CDR3 extends over 15 amino acids. The CDR3 coding sequence is TGTGCCAGCAGCTTAGCTTCTAGTACTCCAGATACGCAGTATTTT. The encoded protein is CASSLASSTPDTQYF.

The chain uses TRBV14 and TRBJ2-7; unclear D gene. V lost 4 bases to trimming and J lost 4 bases, with 11 bases between them. The CDR3 has 13 amino acids. CDR1 and CDR2 (germline): SGHDN, FVKESK. The CDR3 sequence: CASSPRHLYEQYF. As DNA, the CDR3 is TGTGCCAGCAGCCCGAGACACCTGTACGAGCAGTACTTC.

V is TRBV5-1 and J is TRBJ2-2; 10 bases fit TRBD2. The CDR3 runs to 14 residues. Germline loops: CDR1 SGHRS, CDR2 YFSETQ. The V and J ends lost 3 bases and 5 bases, in that order; junction bases with no gene match: 1. The CDR3 region has the DNA TGCGCCAGCAGCTCGACTAGCGGGACCGGGGAGCTGTTTTTT. It is translated as CASSSTSGTGELFF.

V usage is TRBV11-2 and J usage is TRBJ1-4, with D maybe TRBD1 (5 bases). Between the trimmed V and J ends, which lost 4 bases and 2 bases, there was a span of 17 bases. The CDR3 is 17 amino acids. Per the germline V gene, CDR1 is SGHAT and CDR2 is FQNNGV. The CDR3 nucleotides read TGTGCCAGCAGCTCTTACTTAGGGGCAGGGACTAATGAAAAACTGTTTTTT. Residues: CASSSYLGAGTNEKLFF.

The rearrangement uses TRBV7-9 and TRBJ2-5, with D perhaps matching TRBD1 (5 bases). Judging by the DNA end, TRBJ2-7 fits better; the J call may be wrong. This CDR3 comprises 13 residues. Germline loops: CDR1 SEHNR, CDR2 FQNEAQ (reference sequence). The CDR3 here is CASSLAQGYEQYF. Written as DNA, the CDR3 is TGTGCCAGCAGCTTAGCGCAGGGTTACGAGCAGTACTTC.

Remarks on this clone: At the DNA level, this CDR3 is encoded by other sequences in the same sample as well. This chain links TRBV9 with TRBJ2-1, with D possibly TRBD1 on 6 matching bases. Germline CDR1 reads SGDLS; CDR2 reads YYNGEE. This CDR3 has 13 amino acids. V was clipped by 2 bases and J by 5 bases, with 8 bases between them. The CDR3 protein is CASSVGTHNEQFF. The CDR3 DNA is TGTGCCAGCAGCGTTGGGACACACAATGAGCAGTTCTTC.

Turning to this clone: The same CDR3 arises from other DNA sequences in this sample as well. The chain recombines TRBV5-1 with TRBJ2-6; D ambiguous. The CDR3 length is 14 residues. From germline, CDR1 is SGHRS and CDR2 YFSETQ. Deletions cut 5 bases from V and 0 bases from J, with 6 bases between. CDR3 region: CASRVSSGANVLTF. Here the CDR3 DNA reads TGCGCCAGCAGGGTGAGCTCTGGGGCCAACGTCCTGACTTTC.

The chain joins TRBV18 to TRBJ2-5; 11 nucleotides agree with TRBD1. Losses at the gene ends were 3 bases for V and 5 bases for J; bases not matched to a gene: 5. Germline assignment: CDR1 KGHSH and CDR2 LQKENI. The length of the CDR3 is 15 residues. DNA of the CDR3: TGTGCCAGCTCACCCCCGGACAGGGGGCTTGAGACCCAGTACTTC. Translated: CASSPPDRGLETQYF.

The rearrangement links TRBV6-6 to TRBJ1-2; 12 bases align to TRBD1. The CDR3 runs to 14 residues. Germline V gene sequence: CDR1 MNHNY, CDR2 SVGAGI (reference sequence). Losses at the gene ends were 5 bases for V and 4 bases for J; bases not matched to a gene: 2. In nucleotides, the CDR3 is TGTGCCAGCAGTAGGGGACAGGGGGCCTATGGCTACACCTTC. Translating gives CASSRGQGAYGYTF.

The chain is built from TRBV18 and TRBJ1-5; no reliable D call. The germline gives CDR1 KGHSH, CDR2 LQKENI. V was trimmed by 4 bases and J by 2 bases, leaving 9 bases between them. This CDR3 comprises 14 residues. The CDR3 DNA reads TGTGCCAGCTCACGGCCGGGAGGCAATCAGCCCCAGCATTTT. Residues: CASSRPGGNQPQHF.

The V call is TRBV27, the J call TRBJ2-1; TRBD2 matches at 9 bases. The CDR3 runs to 17 residues. V gave up 7 bases and J gave up 0 bases; unmatched junction bases: 10. Germline V gene sequence: CDR1 MNHEY, CDR2 SMNVEV (reference sequence). CDR3 amino acids: CASIPAGGPSSYNEQFF. The CDR3 nucleotides are TGTGCCAGCATCCCAGCGGGAGGACCGAGCTCCTACAATGAGCAGTTCTTC.

This chain links TRBV5-1 with TRBJ2-5; TRBD1 aligns across 9 bases. Germline CDR1 reads SGHRS; CDR2 reads YFSETQ. The CDR3 covers 15 residues. V was pared by 5 bases and J by 5 bases, with 10 bases of the junction left unmatched. The CDR3 nucleotides are TGCGCCAGCAGAATTACAGGGGGCTTCGGGGAGACCCAGTACTTC. Translation: CASRITGGFGETQYF. Together with reference TRBV5-1 and TRBJ2-5, the CDR3 gives the full variable domain: KAGVTQTPRYLIKTRGQQVTLSCSPISGHRSVSWYQQTPGQGLQFLFEYFSETQRNKGNFPGRFSGRQFSNSRSEMNVSTLELGDSALYLCASRITGGFGETQYFGPGTRLLVL.

The chain uses TRBV27 and TRBJ2-7; D is perhaps TRBD1 or TRBD2 (5 bases each). The CDR3 has 18 residues. The germline V gene has CDR1 MNHEY and CDR2 SMNVEV (reference sequence). With 5 bases removed from V and 5 bases from J, the gap between germline ends came to 28 bases. In DNA, the CDR3 is TGTGCCAGCAGTCCCCCCCGGGGAAGGGGCGACACGTCCCACGAGCAGTACTTC. It yields the protein CASSPPRGRGDTSHEQYF.

This chain links TRBV30 with TRBJ1-1; D is unresolved. Trimming pared 0 bases from V and 4 bases from J, leaving 3 bases between. Germline lookup yields CDR1 GTSNPN and CDR2 SVGIG (reference sequence). CDR3 size: 11 residues. CDR3 sequence reads: CAWSVTTEAFF. CDR3 nucleotide sequence: TGTGCCTGGAGTGTTACCACTGAAGCTTTCTTT.

J is TRBJ2-3 and V is TRBV11-2; 8 bases are shared with TRBD2. Germline loops: CDR1 SGHAT, CDR2 FQNNGV. V dropped 2 bases and J dropped 8; count of bases not matched to a gene: 12. The CDR3 length is 16 residues. Written as DNA, the CDR3 is TGTGCCAGCAGCTTAATTTCCCGGACTAGCCTGGCTACGCAGTATTTT. Encoded protein: CASSLISRTSLATQYF.

Turning to this clone: Other DNA sequences within the sample encode an identical CDR3. The J gene is TRBJ2-7, the V gene TRBV27, with D perhaps TRBD2 (6 bases). The CDR3 is 12 residues long. CDR1 and CDR2 (germline): MNHEY, SMNVEV (reference sequence). The V gene lost 3 bases and the J gene lost 4 bases, with 7 bases spanning the gap. The CDR3 bases are TGTGCCAGCAGTTTGGGAGGATACGAGCAGTACTTC. It yields the protein CASSLGGYEQYF.

This clone appeared a single time. The chain couples TRBV23-1 to TRBJ1-2, with no clear D. TRBV23-1 is known as an ORF, though its function is uncertain. The CDR3 extends over 9 amino acids. V gave up 6 bases and J gave up 12 bases, with 8 bases separating them. CDR3: CASRSTDTF. CDR3 DNA sequence: TGCGCCAGCAGATCGACGGACACCTTC.

The chain has TRBV5-1 and TRBJ2-1, with 9 nucleotides matching TRBD2. The CDR3 extends over 13 amino acids. Unmatched junction bases numbered 7, after V lost 7 bases and J lost 8 bases. Looked up from germline, CDR1 is SGHRS and CDR2 is YFSETQ. The CDR3 sequence is CASAVSGSYEQFF. CDR3 nucleotide sequence: TGCGCCAGCGCGGTTAGCGGGAGCTATGAGCAGTTCTTC.

The chain recombines TRBV30 with TRBJ2-5, with D tentatively TRBD2 (7 bases). The V end was cut by 5 bases, the J end by 5 bases, with 18 bases between. This CDR3 has 14 residues. CDR1 and CDR2 (germline): GTSNPN, SVGIG (reference sequence). The CDR3 bases are TGTGCCTGGGGGGGCGGGAGCGGCTGGGAGACCCAGTACTTC. This gives the protein CAWGGGSGWETQYF.

This clone has just one count. The chain joins TRBV11-2 to TRBJ2-1; D is ambiguous. Germline CDR1 SGHAT, CDR2 FQNNGV. The CDR3 covers 16 residues. Trimming stripped 5 bases from V and 4 bases from J, with 18 bases between. The CDR3 DNA reads TGTGCCAGCAGCCCCTCCGTGGGCGGAGCATACAATGAGCAGTTCTTC. Translated, it gives CASSPSVGGAYNEQFF.

J is TRBJ2-3 and V is TRBV7-3, with no clear D. V lost 2 bases and J lost 8, with 8 bases in between. CDR1 and CDR2 from the germline V gene are SGHTA and FQGTGA. The CDR3 totals 12 residues. The CDR3 reads CASSLDPSTQYF. CDR3 coding DNA: TGTGCCAGCAGCTTAGATCCCTCTACGCAGTATTTT.

The rearrangement uses TRBV2 and TRBJ2-2; D gene ambiguous. The CDR3 has 14 amino acids. The V and J ends lost 6 bases and 5 bases respectively, with 13 bases between them. Germline V gene data show CDR1 as SNHLY and CDR2 as FYNNEI. The CDR3 loop reads CASSRLGKTGELFF. CDR3 nucleotides: TGTGCCAGCAGCCGGCTAGGGAAGACCGGGGAGCTGTTTTTT.

The chain employs TRBV9 and TRBJ2-2; 7 nucleotides match TRBD1. CDR1 and CDR2 from the germline V gene are SGDLS and YYNGEE. Trimming cost V 4 bases and J 1 base; bases outside gene matches: 1. This CDR3 comprises 14 residues. This chain's CDR3 is CASSRDRNTGELFF. The DNA for the CDR3 is TGTGCCAGCAGCCGGGACAGGAACACCGGGGAGCTGTTTTTT.

The J gene is TRBJ2-2, the V gene TRBV15, with D possibly being TRBD1 or TRBD2 (5 bases each). Trimming pared 1 base from V and 0 bases from J, leaving 9 bases between. The germline CDR1 and CDR2 sequences are LNHNV and YYDKDF (reference sequence). The CDR3 spans 16 residues. The CDR3 spells CATSRARGANTGELFF. The CDR3 DNA is TGTGCCACCAGCAGAGCCCGGGGCGCGAACACCGGGGAGCTGTTTTTT.